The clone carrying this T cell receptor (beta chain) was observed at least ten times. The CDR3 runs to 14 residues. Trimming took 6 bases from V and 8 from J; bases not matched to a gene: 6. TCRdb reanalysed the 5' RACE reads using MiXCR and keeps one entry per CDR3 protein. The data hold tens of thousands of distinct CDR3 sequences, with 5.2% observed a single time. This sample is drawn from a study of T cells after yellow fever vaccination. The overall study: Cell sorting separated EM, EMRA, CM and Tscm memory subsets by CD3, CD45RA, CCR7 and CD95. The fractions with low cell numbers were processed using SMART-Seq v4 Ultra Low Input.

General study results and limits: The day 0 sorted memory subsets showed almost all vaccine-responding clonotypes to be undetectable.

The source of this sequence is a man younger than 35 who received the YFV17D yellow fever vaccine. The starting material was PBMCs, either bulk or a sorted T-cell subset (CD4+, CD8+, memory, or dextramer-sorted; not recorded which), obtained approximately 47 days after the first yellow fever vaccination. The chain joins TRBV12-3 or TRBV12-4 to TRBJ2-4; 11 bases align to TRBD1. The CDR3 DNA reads TGTGCCAGCAGACGGACAGGGGGCTTGGACATTCAGTACTTC. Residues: CASRRTGGLDIQYF.